This T cell receptor beta chain stems from a study of blood T cells in healthy people across ages. With a J-beta primer mix and a sample-barcoded 5' primer, a second PCR ran about 7 to 12 cycles. TCRdb re-derived calls from the 5' RACE reads in MiXCR, one entry per CDR3 protein. The table records approximately 940,000 distinct CDR3 sequences, about 44% of them present only once. This CDR3 has 15 residues. Deletions cut 0 bases from V and 8 bases from J, with 14 bases between. Germline CDR1 is MGHRA and CDR2 is YSYEKL. This clonotype was obtained from a man aged 25-40 years in good health. Sequences were obtained from blood. The rearrangement links TRBV4-1 to TRBJ2-4, with a weak D call TRBD2 (6 bases). CDR3 protein: CASSQDRRDGDIQYF. CDR3 nucleotides: TGCGCCAGCAGCCAAGATAGGAGGGATGGAGACATTCAGTACTTC.